The next 7 T cell receptor beta chains were all read from a single sample in a study of OX40 agonist ivuxolimab in advanced cancers. Produced via immunoSEQ multiplex PCR; TCRdb's table is partial and in-frame only. The table includes about 94,000 clones, roughly 90% detected once. This sample comprised CD4+ or CD8+ T cells sorted from blood, obtained in a trial of the OX40 agonist ivuxolimab. These receptors were taken from an adult with an advanced solid tumor such as melanoma, head and neck, liver or kidney cancer.

V usage is TRBV15 and J usage is TRBJ2-3; D not certain. The ends were cut back, 1 base at V and 1 base at J, with 6 bases in the middle. The CDR3 sequence is 14 residues long. Germline V gene data show CDR1 as LNHNV and CDR2 as YYDKDF (reference sequence). Here the CDR3 DNA reads TGTGCCACCAGCAGAGTCCAGGGCACAGATACGCAGTATTTT. Its translation: CATSRVQGTDTQYF.

The rearrangement joins TRBV11-2 to TRBJ2-7, with 8 bases lining up with TRBD2. The CDR3 totals 13 residues. Germline-derived CDR1 and CDR2 are SGHAT and FQNNGV. V was pared by 4 bases and J by 3 bases, with 2 bases of the junction left unmatched. Here the CDR3 DNA reads TGTGCCAGCAGCTCCGGGGGGGGCTACGAGCAGTACTTC. Protein: CASSSGGGYEQYF. The full variable domain, completed using reference TRBV11-2 and TRBJ2-7, is EAGVAQSPRYKIIEKRQSVAFWCNPISGHATLYWYQQILGQGPKLLIQFQNNGVVDDSQLPKDRFSAERLKGVDSTLKIQPAKLEDSAVYLCASSSGGGYEQYFGPGTRLTVT.

This rearrangement joins TRBV5-1 to TRBJ2-5; 12 positions agree with TRBD1. This CDR3 is built from 14 residues. The trim removed 4 bases at V and 5 bases at J, leaving 3 bases unmatched. Germline lookup yields CDR1 SGHRS and CDR2 YFSETQ. CDR3 protein: CASSGTGGAETQYF. CDR3 DNA: TGCGCCAGCAGCGGGACAGGGGGCGCGGAGACCCAGTACTTC.

The chain recombines TRBV9 with TRBJ1-1; maybe TRBD1 (6 bases). This CDR3 has 17 amino acids. Germline V gene data show CDR1 as SGDLS and CDR2 as YYNGEE. Trimming removed 0 bases at V and 6 bases at J, with 21 bases between. The CDR3 nucleotides are TGTGCCAGCAGCGTAGGTAAAACGATGGGGAGGGGGGCTGAAGCTTTCTTT. Protein sequence: CASSVGKTMGRGAEAFF.

The chain couples TRBV29-1 to TRBJ2-7, with a weak D call TRBD1 (6 bases). The CDR3 runs to 15 residues. V lost 7 bases and J lost 4, with 23 bases in between. The germline V gene has CDR1 SQVTM and CDR2 ANQGSEA. Written as DNA, the CDR3 is TGCAGCGCACAAGCGACAGGCCCGACATTTTACGAGCAGTACTTC. It translates to CSAQATGPTFYEQYF.

This rearrangement joins TRBV28 to TRBJ1-2; no clear D gene. Looked up from germline, CDR1 is MDHEN and CDR2 is SYDVKM. The CDR3 contains 13 residues. Trimming took 2 bases from V and 6 from J, leaving 10 bases between them. The chain's CDR3 is CASSLTQTHGYTF. The CDR3, as DNA: TGTGCCAGCAGTTTAACCCAAACTCATGGCTACACCTTC.

The chain couples TRBV4-3 to TRBJ2-1; D unclear. With 1 base removed from V and 6 bases from J, the gap between germline ends came to 7 bases. The CDR3 has 13 residues. Germline CDR1 and CDR2: LGHNA and YSLEER. As DNA, the CDR3 is TGCGCCAGCAGCCAAGGTCGCGGCAATGAGCAGTTCTTC. Its protein product is CASSQGRGNEQFF.